What follows are 32 T cell receptor beta chains derived from one specimen sequenced in a study of control samples from healthy donors and cancer patients. Profiled with immunoSEQ multiplex PCR; TCRdb holds only in-frame clones, not every one. This sample yields fewer than 85,000 clones, of which about 88% are seen a single time; 7.2% belongs to the top ten. Sequenced sample: blood. These receptors originate from a man aged 50 to 59 in good health.

The V and J genes are TRBV4-3 and TRBJ2-2; 7 bases fit TRBD1. V shed 2 bases, J shed 6 bases, and the junction held 3 bases outside the gene matches. The CDR3 sequence is 14 residues long. The germline V gene encodes CDR1 LGHNA and CDR2 YSLEER. CDR3 loop: CASSQIDRAGELFF. In DNA, the CDR3 is TGCGCCAGCAGCCAAATAGACAGGGCCGGGGAGCTGTTTTTT.

The CDR3 nucleotides read TGTGCCAGCAGTATGACTAGCGGGGGACCTCCAGATACGCAGTATTTT. Encoded protein: CASSMTSGGPPDTQYF. The chain employs TRBV2 and TRBJ2-3; 12 nucleotides agree with TRBD2. Unmatched junction bases numbered 7, after V lost 5 bases and J lost 4 bases. The CDR3 runs 16 residues. Germline loops: CDR1 SNHLY, CDR2 FYNNEI.

The genes are TRBV5-6 and TRBJ2-5; a weak D match, TRBD1 (5 bases). V was trimmed by 0 bases and J by 4 bases, leaving 10 bases between them. The length of the CDR3 is 14 residues. Per germline, CDR1 SGHDT and CDR2 YYEEEE. CDR3 in DNA: TGTGCCAGCAGCTTGGCCAAAGGGGCAGAGACCCAGTACTTC. Translating it yields CASSLAKGAETQYF.

V and J are TRBV6-2 or TRBV6-3 and TRBJ2-7; 10 bases are a match to TRBD1. Germline-derived CDR1 and CDR2 are MNHEY and SVGEGT. The CDR3 covers 15 residues. The ends lost 0 bases at V and 2 bases at J; junction bases unmatched: 1. CDR3 sequence (DNA): TGTGCCAGCAGTTACTCGGGACAGGGGACCTACGAGCAGTACTTC. Translated, it gives CASSYSGQGTYEQYF.

This clone has a single count. This sequence joins TRBV13 and TRBJ1-2, with a tentative D call TRBD1 (6 bases). This CDR3 comprises 16 residues. The V and J ends lost 2 bases and 1 base respectively, with 14 bases between them. Germline loops: CDR1 PRHDT, CDR2 FYEKMQ (reference sequence). The CDR3 region is CASSLPQGTFNYGYTF. The CDR3 region has the DNA TGTGCCAGCAGCTTACCCCAGGGGACCTTTAACTATGGCTACACCTTC.

The chain combines TRBV23-1 with TRBJ1-6, with D unresolved. TRBV23-1 is placed among ORFs of uncertain function. The CDR3 contains 16 residues. Between the trimmed V and J ends, which lost 8 bases and 0 bases, there was a span of 14 bases. The DNA of the CDR3 is TGCGCCAGCCATCGAGGTCCCACCTCCTATAATTCACCCCTCCACTTT. This gives the protein CASHRGPTSYNSPLHF.

The chain combines TRBV9 with TRBJ2-7; tentatively, D is TRBD1 or TRBD2 (7 bases each). The CDR3 totals 18 residues. CDR1 is SGDLS, CDR2 YYNGEE, per germline. V lost 3 bases to trimming and J lost 4 bases, with 26 bases between them. The CDR3 DNA reads as TGTGCCAGCAGCGCAACAACCTGGGAGGGGGCATACCCTTACGAGCAGTACTTC. As protein: CASSATTWEGAYPYEQYF. The full variable domain, completed using reference TRBV9 and TRBJ2-7, is DSGVTQTPKHLITATGQRVTLRCSPRSGDLSVYWYQQSLDQGLQFLIQYYNGEERAKGNILERFSAQQFPDLHSELNLSSLELGDSALYFCASSATTWEGAYPYEQYFGPGTRLTVT.

The chain carries TRBV10-3 and TRBJ2-7; 8 bases are shared with TRBD1. The CDR3 is made up of 14 amino acids. Losses at the gene ends were 6 bases for V and 4 bases for J; bases not matched to a gene: 8. The germline gives CDR1 ENHRY, CDR2 SYGVKD. The CDR3 DNA follows: TGTGCCATCAGAAAACAGGGGGAGGCATACGAGCAGTACTTC. It encodes CAIRKQGEAYEQYF.

The sample holds one count of this clone. The chain has TRBV6-2 or TRBV6-3 and TRBJ1-1; D is unresolved. The CDR3 is made up of 17 amino acids. The germline V and J ends were trimmed by 2 bases and 0 bases, with 16 bases remaining between them. In germline, CDR1 is MNHEY, CDR2 SVGEGT. CDR3 nucleotide sequence: TGTGCCAGCAGTTACGTGGCAGGTAGGATCCTGAACACTGAAGCTTTCTTT. Its translation is CASSYVAGRILNTEAFF.

The V and J genes are TRBV5-6 and TRBJ2-3; TRBD2 agrees at 8 bases. V lost 3 bases to trimming and J lost 2 bases; unmatched junction nucleotides: 5. CDR1 and CDR2 (germline): SGHDT, YYEEEE. This CDR3 is built from 15 residues. CDR3 region: CASSSLAVLTDTQYF. The CDR3 nucleotides are TGTGCCAGCAGCTCACTAGCGGTACTCACAGATACGCAGTATTTT.

This clone was detected once. The J gene is TRBJ1-5, the V gene TRBV19; 8 bases are shared with TRBD1. This CDR3 comprises 15 residues. CDR1 is LNHDA, CDR2 SQIVND, per germline (reference sequence). The V gene end was trimmed by 4 bases and the J gene end by 1 base; junction bases not matched to a gene: 3. CDR3 amino acids: CASSNTGGSNQPQHF. CDR3 sequence (DNA): TGTGCCAGTAGTAACACAGGGGGGAGCAATCAGCCCCAGCATTTT.

CDR3 sequence reads: CASSDPRGSTDTQYF. The CDR3 region has the DNA TGTGCCAGCAGCGACCCTCGGGGGAGCACAGATACGCAGTATTTT. V and J are TRBV7-8 and TRBJ2-3; a weak D match, TRBD2 (6 bases). V gave up 5 bases and J gave up 0 bases, with 12 bases separating them. This CDR3 is built from 15 residues. Per germline, CDR1 SGHVS and CDR2 FQNEAQ. Variable domain in full (rest from reference TRBV7-8 and TRBJ2-3): GAGVSQSPRYKVAKRGQDVALRCDPISGHVSLFWYQQALGQGPEFLTYFQNEAQLDKSGLPSDRFFAERPEGSVSTLKIQRTQQEDSAVYLCASSDPRGSTDTQYFGPGTRLTVL.

This chain joins TRBV6-5 and TRBJ1-5; D not certain. The CDR3 loop spans 14 amino acids. Germline V gives CDR1 MNHEY, CDR2 SVGAGI. V was trimmed by 5 bases and J by 7 bases, leaving 15 bases between them. The CDR3 bases are TGTGCCAGCAGTCAGGCCCCTACGGGGCAGCCCCAGCATTTT. Its translation is CASSQAPTGQPQHF.

The rearrangement uses TRBV3-1 (or the pseudogene TRBV3-2) and TRBJ2-3, with a tentative D call TRBD2 (6 bases). The CDR3 is 16 amino acids. Germline CDR1 and CDR2: LGHDT and YNNKEL (reference sequence). The V and J ends lost 2 bases and 2 bases respectively, with 14 bases between them. The CDR3 sequence: CASSQTGGNPTDTQYF. Written as DNA, the CDR3 is TGTGCCAGCAGCCAAACTGGGGGGAACCCCACAGATACGCAGTATTTT.

The chain employs TRBV5-1 and TRBJ2-3; D gene ambiguous. The germline V gene has CDR1 SGHRS and CDR2 YFSETQ. The ends were cut back, 1 base at V and 3 bases at J, with 6 bases in the middle. The CDR3 is 13 residues long. DNA for the CDR3: TGCGCCAGCAGCTTGTTCCGGACAGATACGCAGTATTTT. This encodes CASSLFRTDTQYF.

The chain employs TRBV7-2 and TRBJ1-1; D is possibly TRBD1 (6 bases). CDR3 size: 13 residues. Deletions cut 5 bases from V and 6 bases from J, with 13 bases between. The germline CDR1 and CDR2 sequences are SGHTA and FQGNSA. The CDR3 sequence: CASSPRDRPEAFF. CDR3 DNA: TGTGCCAGCAGCCCACGAGACAGGCCTGAAGCTTTCTTT.

As for this clone: The same CDR3 also results from other DNA sequences found in this sample. V and J are TRBV2 and TRBJ2-1; D is perhaps TRBD1 (6 bases). This CDR3 has 13 amino acids. CDR1 is SNHLY and CDR2 is FYNNEI in the germline V gene. V was cut by 6 bases and J by 0 bases, with 6 bases left in between. The CDR3 is CASRDSSYNEQFF. DNA of the CDR3: TGTGCCAGCAGGGACAGCTCCTACAATGAGCAGTTCTTC.

This clone was detected once. This chain uses TRBV14 with TRBJ1-6, with a tentative D call TRBD1 (6 bases). CDR3 length: 18 residues. Germline V gene lookup returns CDR1 SGHDN and CDR2 FVKESK. V was cut by 0 bases and J by 4 bases, with 16 bases left in between. Here the CDR3 reads CASSQEPRQVGYNSPLHF. CDR3 bases: TGTGCCAGCAGCCAAGAACCCCGACAGGTTGGGTATAATTCACCCCTCCACTTT.

V gene TRBV20-1 combines with J gene TRBJ1-4; D remains ambiguous. V lost 3 bases and J 4 bases, leaving 15 bases between the germline ends. The CDR3 spans 15 residues. Germline loops: CDR1 DFQATT, CDR2 SNEGSKA (reference sequence). The CDR3, as DNA: TGCAGTGCTAGTCGTGACCGGGCCGATAATGAAAAACTGTTTTTT. Translation gives CSASRDRADNEKLFF.

This chain connects TRBV11-2 to TRBJ2-7; 7 bases line up with TRBD1. J gave up 3 bases and V 2 bases, and 13 bases lay outside the gene matches. The CDR3 extends over 17 amino acids. CDR1 is SGHAT and CDR2 is FQNNGV in the germline V gene. CDR3: CASSLLDGQARDYEQYF. The CDR3 DNA reads TGTGCCAGCAGCTTACTGGATGGACAGGCGAGAGACTACGAGCAGTACTTC.

The chain employs TRBV3-1 (or the pseudogene TRBV3-2) and TRBJ2-7; TRBD1 aligns across 9 bases. J gave up 4 bases and V 8 bases, and 6 bases lay outside the gene matches. CDR1 LGHDT and CDR2 YNNKEL come from the germline V gene (reference sequence). The CDR3 is made up of 13 amino acids. CDR3 loop: CASSSGQGYEQYF. The CDR3 DNA follows: TGTGCCAGCTCTTCGGGACAGGGTTACGAGCAGTACTTC.

The CDR3 here is CSAYRGSETQYF. As DNA, the CDR3 is TGCAGCGCTTACAGGGGGAGCGAGACCCAGTACTTC. The chain links TRBV29-1 to TRBJ2-5; 8 positions agree with TRBD1. The germline V gene encodes CDR1 SQVTM and CDR2 ANQGSEA. With 7 bases clipped from V and 5 bases from J, the junction kept 6 bases outside the gene matches. The CDR3 is made up of 12 amino acids.

Of note for this clone: A junction end diverges from the germline sequence, so it may reflect a read error. The chain links TRBV6-5 to TRBJ1-1; D gene unclear. The CDR3 runs 12 residues. The germline gives CDR1 MNHEY, CDR2 SVGAGI. This CDR3 is CASNGLNPEAFF. DNA for the CDR3: TGTGCCAGCAATGGACTGAACCCTGAAGCTTTCTTT.

The chain links TRBV5-6 to TRBJ2-7; D not certain. This CDR3 is built from 15 residues. The V and J ends lost 0 bases and 2 bases respectively, with 12 bases between them. The germline gives CDR1 SGHDT, CDR2 YYEEEE. The DNA for the CDR3 is TGTGCCAGCAGCTTGGCCGGTAGGGTCACCTACGAGCAGTACTTC. This encodes CASSLAGRVTYEQYF. The variable domain in full, completed from reference TRBV5-6 and TRBJ2-7, reads DAGVTQSPTHLIKTRGQQVTLRCSPKSGHDTVSWYQQALGQGPQFIFQYYEEEERQRGNFPDRFSGHQFPNYSSELNVNALLLGDSALYLCASSLAGRVTYEQYFGPGTRLTVT.

J is TRBJ2-5 and V is TRBV7-7, with D perhaps given as TRBD1 or TRBD2 (5 bases each). V was pared by 5 bases and J by 2 bases, with 15 bases between. The CDR3 is made up of 15 amino acids. Germline CDR1 reads SSHAT; CDR2 reads FNYEAQ (reference sequence). For the CDR3, the DNA is TGTGCCAGCAGCCATCCTGGGGGTGGGCAAGAGACCCAGTACTTC. Translating it yields CASSHPGGGQETQYF.

This rearrangement joins TRBV27 to TRBJ2-5; D perhaps matches TRBD1 (6 bases). V lost 2 bases, J lost 2 bases, and 6 bases lay in between. Germline-derived CDR1 and CDR2 are MNHEY and SMNVEV (reference sequence). The CDR3 runs to 13 residues. This CDR3 is CASSLRGQETQYF. The CDR3 DNA sequence: TGTGCCAGCAGTTTAAGGGGGCAAGAGACCCAGTACTTC.

The chain couples TRBV19 to TRBJ2-3; D is perhaps TRBD2 (6 bases). V lost 3 bases and J 2 bases, leaving 12 bases between the germline ends. Germline V lookup: CDR1 LNHDA, CDR2 SQIVND (reference sequence). The CDR3 is 15 amino acids. CDR3 region: CASSMGGVNTDTQYF. CDR3 coding DNA: TGTGCCAGTAGTATGGGGGGAGTGAACACAGATACGCAGTATTTT.

The chain combines TRBV30 with TRBJ2-3; D gene uncertain. V lost 2 bases and J 0 bases, leaving 9 bases between the germline ends. Per the germline V gene, CDR1 is GTSNPN and CDR2 is SVGIG (reference sequence). The CDR3 has 14 residues. The CDR3 spells CAWSFTASTDTQYF. The CDR3 nucleotides read TGTGCCTGGAGTTTCACAGCTAGCACAGATACGCAGTATTTT. Based on the CDR3 plus reference TRBV30 and TRBJ2-3, the full variable domain is SQTIHQWPATLVQPVGSPLSLECTVEGTSNPNLYWYRQAAGRGLQLLFYSVGIGQISSEVPQNLSASRPQDRQFILSSKKLLLSDSGFYLCAWSFTASTDTQYFGPGTRLTVL.

This chain connects TRBV7-2 to TRBJ2-3; D possibly uses TRBD1 or TRBD2 (6 bases each). V lost 2 bases and J lost 2, with 11 bases in between. CDR3 length: 15 amino acids. Germline V lookup: CDR1 SGHTA, CDR2 FQGNSA. The CDR3 DNA is TGTGCCAGCAGCTTATGGGGGGCCCTCACAGATACGCAGTATTTT. Its translation: CASSLWGALTDTQYF.

This chain joins TRBV15 and TRBJ2-7, with no clear D. Germline CDR1 reads LNHNV; CDR2 reads YYDKDF (reference sequence). Trimming cost V 1 base and J 6 bases, with 10 bases left between them. This CDR3 region has 13 residues. The CDR3 DNA reads as TGTGCCACCAGCAGAGCAGTAGGCGGCGAGCAGTACTTC. Its translation: CATSRAVGGEQYF.

V usage is TRBV4-1 and J usage is TRBJ2-4, with D possibly matching TRBD1 (5 bases). The germline V gene has CDR1 MGHRA and CDR2 YSYEKL. The CDR3 has 16 residues. Trimming stripped 0 bases from V and 9 bases from J, with 18 bases between. The CDR3 loop is CASSQDKTAIEGIQYF. CDR3 DNA: TGCGCCAGCAGCCAAGATAAGACAGCTATAGAAGGCATTCAGTACTTC.

The chain links TRBV3-1 (or the pseudogene TRBV3-2) to TRBJ2-7; 11 bases fit TRBD1. The CDR3 covers 14 residues. The germline V gene encodes CDR1 LGHDT and CDR2 YNNKEL (reference sequence). J gave up 5 bases and V 6 bases, and 6 bases lay outside the gene matches. CDR3 in DNA: TGTGCCAGCAGTACCGGGACAGGGGGAAACGAGCAGTACTTC. Protein sequence: CASSTGTGGNEQYF.